Given below is one TCR beta chain in context. Its cognate antigen is unknown. The data derive from a study of lymphopenia after photon versus proton radiotherapy. Study findings and constraints: Post-nadir TCR diversity decline inversely tracked overall survival among those who died. Survival link was tested only in deceased patients; proton benefit remains a possibility. Relative stability marked proton patients; photon patients lost diversity and naive cells. After the lymphocyte nadir, photon-treated repertoires showed oligoclonal expansion, especially of CD8+ Temra cells.

Trimming at V came to 5 bases and at J to 3 bases, leaving 2 bases not matched to a gene. Germline V lookup: CDR1 SEHNR, CDR2 FQNEAQ (reference sequence). CDR3 length: 13 residues. Produced via immunoSEQ multiplex PCR; TCRdb's table is partial and in-frame only. The sample consists of about 39,000 clones, 92% of them appearing once. Sequencing used peripheral blood, obtained from a patient treated with photon-based radiotherapy. This chain connects TRBV7-9 to TRBJ2-7, with TRBD2 matching 9 bases. The receptor was isolated from a man aged 55 to 69 with cholangiocarcinoma. CDR3 DNA sequence: TGTGCCAGCAGCCCGACTAGCGGCTACGAGCAGTACTTC. Its translation: CASSPTSGYEQYF.